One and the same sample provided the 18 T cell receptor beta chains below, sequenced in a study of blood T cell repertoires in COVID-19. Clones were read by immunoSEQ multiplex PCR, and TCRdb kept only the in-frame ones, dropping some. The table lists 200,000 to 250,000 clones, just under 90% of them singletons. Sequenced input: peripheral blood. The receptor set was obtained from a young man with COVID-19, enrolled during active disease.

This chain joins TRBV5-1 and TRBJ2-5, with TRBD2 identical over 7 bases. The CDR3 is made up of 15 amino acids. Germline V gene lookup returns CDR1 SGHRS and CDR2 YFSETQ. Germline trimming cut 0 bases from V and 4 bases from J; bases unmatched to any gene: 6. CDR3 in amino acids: CASSLGLGRGETQYF. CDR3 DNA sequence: TGCGCCAGCAGCTTGGGCCTAGGGAGGGGAGAGACCCAGTACTTC.

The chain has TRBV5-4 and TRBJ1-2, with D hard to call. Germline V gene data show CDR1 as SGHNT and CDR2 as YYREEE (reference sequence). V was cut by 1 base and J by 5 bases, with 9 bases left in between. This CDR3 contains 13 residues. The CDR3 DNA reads TGTGCCAGCAGCTTGACGGGTGAATATGGCTACACCTTC. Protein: CASSLTGEYGYTF.

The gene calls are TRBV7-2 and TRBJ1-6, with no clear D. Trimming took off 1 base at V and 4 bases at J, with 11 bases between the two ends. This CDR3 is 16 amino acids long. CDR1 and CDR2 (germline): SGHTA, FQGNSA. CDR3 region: CASSLGGGMYNSPLHF. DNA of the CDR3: TGTGCCAGCAGCTTAGGAGGCGGGATGTATAATTCACCCCTCCACTTT.

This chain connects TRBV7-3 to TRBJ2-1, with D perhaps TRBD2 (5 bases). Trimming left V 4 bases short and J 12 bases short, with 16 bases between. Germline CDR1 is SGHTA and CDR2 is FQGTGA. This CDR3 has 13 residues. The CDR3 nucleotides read TGTGCCAGCAGCTCAACCGACTATTCAGCGCAGTTCTTC. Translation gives CASSSTDYSAQFF. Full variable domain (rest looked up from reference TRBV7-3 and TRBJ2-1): GAGVSQTPSNKVTEKGKYVELRCDPISGHTALYWYRQSLGQGPEFLIYFQGTGAADDSGLPNDRFFAVRPEGSVSTLKIQRTERGDSAVYLCASSSTDYSAQFFGPGTRLTVL.

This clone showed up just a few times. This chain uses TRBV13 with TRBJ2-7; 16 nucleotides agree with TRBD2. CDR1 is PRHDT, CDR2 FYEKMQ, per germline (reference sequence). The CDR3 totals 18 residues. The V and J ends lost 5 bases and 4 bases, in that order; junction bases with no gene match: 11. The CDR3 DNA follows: TGTGCCAGCAGCCGTATCTGGGGACTAGCGGGGGGGCCTTACGAGCAGTACTTC. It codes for CASSRIWGLAGGPYEQYF.

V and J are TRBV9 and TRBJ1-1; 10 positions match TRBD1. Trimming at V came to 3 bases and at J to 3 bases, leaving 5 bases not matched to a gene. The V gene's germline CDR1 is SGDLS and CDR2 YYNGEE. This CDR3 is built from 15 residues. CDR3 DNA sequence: TGTGCCAGCAGCGCCCCGGGACAGGGGCACACTGAAGCTTTCTTT. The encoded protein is CASSAPGQGHTEAFF. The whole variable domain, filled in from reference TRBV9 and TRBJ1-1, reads DSGVTQTPKHLITATGQRVTLRCSPRSGDLSVYWYQQSLDQGLQFLIQYYNGEERAKGNILERFSAQQFPDLHSELNLSSLELGDSALYFCASSAPGQGHTEAFFGQGTRLTVV.

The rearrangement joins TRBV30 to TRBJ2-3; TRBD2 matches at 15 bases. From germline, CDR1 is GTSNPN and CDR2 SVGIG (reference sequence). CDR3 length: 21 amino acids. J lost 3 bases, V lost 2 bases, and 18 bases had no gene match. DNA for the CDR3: TGTGCCTGGAGTCCCGGCAGGCTGGGACTAGCGGGAGGAAAAAGAACAGATACGCAGTATTTT. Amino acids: CAWSPGRLGLAGGKRTDTQYF.

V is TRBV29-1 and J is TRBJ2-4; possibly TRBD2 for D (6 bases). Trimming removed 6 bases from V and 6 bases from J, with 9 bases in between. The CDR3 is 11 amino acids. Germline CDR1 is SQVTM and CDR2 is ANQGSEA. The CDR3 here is CSVEGINIQYF. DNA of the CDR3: TGCAGCGTGGAGGGCATAAACATTCAGTACTTC.

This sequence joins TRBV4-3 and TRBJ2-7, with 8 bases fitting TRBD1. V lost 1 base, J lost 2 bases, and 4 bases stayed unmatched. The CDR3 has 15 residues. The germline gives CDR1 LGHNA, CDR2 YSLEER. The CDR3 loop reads CASSQGGQVPYEQYF. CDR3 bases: TGCGCCAGCAGCCAAGGGGGACAGGTACCCTACGAGCAGTACTTC.

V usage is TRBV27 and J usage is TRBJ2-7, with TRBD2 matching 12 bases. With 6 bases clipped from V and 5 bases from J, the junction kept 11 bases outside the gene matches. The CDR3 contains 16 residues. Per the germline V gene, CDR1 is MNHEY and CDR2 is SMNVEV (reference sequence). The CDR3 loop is CASRSPGLAGLNEQYF. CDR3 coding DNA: TGTGCCAGCAGAAGCCCCGGACTAGCGGGATTGAACGAGCAGTACTTC.

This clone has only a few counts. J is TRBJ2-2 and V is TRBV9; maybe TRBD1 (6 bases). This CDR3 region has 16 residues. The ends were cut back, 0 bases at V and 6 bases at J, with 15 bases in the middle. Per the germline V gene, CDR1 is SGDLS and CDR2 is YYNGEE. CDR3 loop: CASSVATGQYAGELFF. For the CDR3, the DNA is TGTGCCAGCAGCGTAGCTACGGGACAATATGCCGGGGAGCTGTTTTTT.

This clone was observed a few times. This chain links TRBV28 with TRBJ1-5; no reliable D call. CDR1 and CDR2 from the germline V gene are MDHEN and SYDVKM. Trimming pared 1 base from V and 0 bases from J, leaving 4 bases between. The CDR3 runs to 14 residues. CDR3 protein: CASSLFHSNQPQHF. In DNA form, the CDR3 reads TGTGCCAGCAGTTTATTCCATAGCAATCAGCCCCAGCATTTT.

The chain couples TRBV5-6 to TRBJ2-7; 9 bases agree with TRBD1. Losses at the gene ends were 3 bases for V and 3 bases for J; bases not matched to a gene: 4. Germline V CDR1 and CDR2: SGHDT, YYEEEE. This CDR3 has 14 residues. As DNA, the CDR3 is TGTGCCAGCAGCTACGGACAGGGGCGCTACGAGCAGTACTTC. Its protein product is CASSYGQGRYEQYF.

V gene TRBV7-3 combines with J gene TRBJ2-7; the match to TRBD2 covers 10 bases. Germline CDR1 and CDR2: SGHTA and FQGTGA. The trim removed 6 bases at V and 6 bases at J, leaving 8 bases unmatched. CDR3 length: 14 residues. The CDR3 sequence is CASRFSSGGGEQYF. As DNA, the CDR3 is TGTGCCAGCAGGTTCTCTAGCGGGGGCGGCGAGCAGTACTTC.

In DNA form, the CDR3 reads TGTGCCAGCAGGGGTACAGGGGGCGCAACCGGGGAGCTGTTTTTT. This gives the protein CASRGTGGATGELFF. The chain employs TRBV9 and TRBJ2-2, with 9 bases fitting TRBD1. The CDR3 is 15 amino acids. Losses at the gene ends were 5 bases for V and 5 bases for J; bases not matched to a gene: 7. Germline CDR1 SGDLS, CDR2 YYNGEE.

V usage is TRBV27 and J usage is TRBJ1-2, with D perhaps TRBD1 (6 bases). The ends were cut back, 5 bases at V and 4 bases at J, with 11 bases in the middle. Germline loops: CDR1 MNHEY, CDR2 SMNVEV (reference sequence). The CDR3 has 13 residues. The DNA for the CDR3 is TGTGCCAGCAGTCTTGACAGGCGCTATGGCTACACCTTC. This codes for CASSLDRRYGYTF.

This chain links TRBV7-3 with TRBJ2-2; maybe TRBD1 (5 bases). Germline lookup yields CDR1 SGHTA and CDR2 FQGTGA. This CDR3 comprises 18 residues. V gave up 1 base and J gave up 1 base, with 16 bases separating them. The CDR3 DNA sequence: TGTGCCAGCAGCTTAAGTCCAGGGCCACAAATGAACACCGGGGAGCTGTTTTTT. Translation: CASSLSPGPQMNTGELFF. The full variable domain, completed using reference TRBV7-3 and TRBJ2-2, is GAGVSQTPSNKVTEKGKYVELRCDPISGHTALYWYRQSLGQGPEFLIYFQGTGAADDSGLPNDRFFAVRPEGSVSTLKIQRTERGDSAVYLCASSLSPGPQMNTGELFFGEGSRLTVL.

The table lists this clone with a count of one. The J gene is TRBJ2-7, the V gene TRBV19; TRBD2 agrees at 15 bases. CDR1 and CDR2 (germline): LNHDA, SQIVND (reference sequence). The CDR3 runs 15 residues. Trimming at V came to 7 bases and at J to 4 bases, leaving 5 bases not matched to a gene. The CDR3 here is CASTLGTSGGYEQYF. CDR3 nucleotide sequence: TGTGCCAGTACCCTAGGGACTAGCGGGGGGTACGAGCAGTACTTC.